One T cell receptor (beta chain) is described in this entry. Its specificity is unknown. The entry originates in a study of cytomegalovirus exposure and HLA in healthy donors. Study-level points and caveats: An analysis done earlier found most TCR beta V segments productive about 87% or about 30% of the time. In a later analysis, TCR association rates varied by HLA locus: DRB1 most, HLA-C fewest. Several V segments, TRBV6-2 and TRBV6-3 among them, could not be told apart and were dropped. One variant, a missense change in DCLRE1C, was linked in a later analysis to TCR beta V- and J-gene trimming.

The PCR contained 60 Vbeta and 13 Jbeta primers. Sequencing was performed with immunoSEQ multiplex PCR; in TCRdb, only in-frame clones are kept and a portion is missing. Among 180,000 or so clones listed, roughly four fifths were seen once. V was pared by 2 bases and J by 0 bases, with 9 bases of the junction left unmatched. CDR3 length equals 18 residues. Germline V gene lookup returns CDR1 GTSNPN and CDR2 SVGIG (reference sequence). The sequenced sample was PBMCs. This chain joins TRBV30 and TRBJ2-2; 10 positions agree with TRBD1. The receptor's source is a woman between 25 and 40 years old in good health and CMV-seropositive. CDR3 coding DNA: TGTGCCTGGAGTTTGAACCGGGGACAGGGGCCGAACACCGGGGAGCTGTTTTTT. This gives the protein CAWSLNRGQGPNTGELFF.